Listed below are T cell receptor beta chains from one sample, sequenced in a study of cytomegalovirus exposure and HLA in healthy donors. The repertoire was sequenced with immunoSEQ multiplex PCR; TCRdb's copy has only in-frame clones and lacks some. Here the sample spans under 200,000 clones, 70% to 80% being singletons. Sequenced input: PBMCs. The receptors were gathered from a man aged 25 to 45 in good health and CMV-seronegative. The CDR3 runs from the conserved cysteine through the conserved F or W. Fields, in order: D gene, V gene, clone size, J gene, CDR3 protein, CDR3 DNA. D genes are given only for firm matches. Size is omitted from some rows. Given values are once, few, many or a class for expanded clones.

NA,TRBV11-2,NA,TRBJ2-5,CASSWSVGGETQYF,TGTGCCAGCAGCTGGTCGGTAGGCGGAGAGACCCAGTACTTC
NA,TRBV19,NA,TRBJ1-1,CASRIVGGTEAFF,TGTGCCAGTAGAATCGTTGGCGGCACTGAAGCTTTCTTT
NA,TRBV19,NA,TRBJ1-1,CASSIGVMNTEAFF,TGTGCCAGTAGTATCGGGGTCATGAACACTGAAGCTTTCTTT
TRBD1,TRBV7-3,NA,TRBJ2-5,CASSLRQGRQETQYF,TGTGCCAGCAGCCTAAGACAGGGTCGACAAGAGACCCAGTACTTC
TRBD1,TRBV23-1,NA,TRBJ1-4,CASRPLTGRGVNEKLFF,TGCGCCAGCAGGCCGTTGACAGGGCGGGGGGTAAACGAAAAACTGTTTTTT
TRBD1,TRBV5-4,NA,TRBJ2-5,CASSGQGTPETQYF,TGTGCCAGCAGCGGACAGGGGACCCCAGAGACCCAGTACTTC
NA,TRBV30,NA,TRBJ1-1,CAWSLGGGGITEAFF,TGTGCCTGGAGTCTCGGGGGTGGGGGAATCACTGAAGCTTTCTTT
TRBD1,TRBV7-6,NA,TRBJ2-7,CASSSGTGGEGSYEQYF,TGTGCCAGCAGCTCCGGGACAGGGGGCGAGGGTAGCTACGAGCAGTACTTC
NA,TRBV11-3,few,TRBJ2-2,CASSSRQGRDTGELFF,TGTGCCAGCAGCTCAAGACAGGGGAGGGACACCGGGGAGCTGTTTTTT
NA,TRBV29-1,NA,TRBJ2-7,CSVEDPRGETSYEQYF,TGCAGCGTTGAAGATCCGCGGGGAGAGACCTCCTACGAGCAGTACTTC
TRBD2,TRBV4-2,NA,TRBJ2-5,CASSHPAGALQETQYF,TGTGCCAGCAGCCATCCAGCGGGGGCCCTCCAAGAGACCCAGTACTTC
TRBD1,TRBV6-5,once,TRBJ1-2,CASSSGQGADYGYTF,TGTGCCAGCAGTTCGGGACAGGGGGCGGACTATGGCTACACCTTC
NA,TRBV9,NA,TRBJ1-2,CASSVGVISSDGYTF,TGTGCCAGCAGCGTAGGTGTCATATCCTCGGATGGCTACACCTTC
NA,TRBV5-6,NA,TRBJ1-2,CASGRLRRGYTF,TGTGCCAGCGGCAGGCTTAGACGTGGCTACACCTTC
NA,TRBV6-5,NA,TRBJ2-6,CASSLQGYGANVLTF,TGTGCCAGCAGTCTACAGGGTTATGGAGCCAACGTCCTGACTTTC
NA,TRBV15,NA,TRBJ2-1,CATSRGGVMGEQFF,TGTGCCACCAGCAGAGGCGGCGTTATGGGTGAGCAGTTCTTC
TRBD1,TRBV5-1,NA,TRBJ2-5,CASSLLDRGETQYF,TGCGCCAGCAGCTTGCTGGACAGGGGTGAGACCCAGTACTTC
NA,TRBV6-1,NA,TRBJ2-7,CASSTGPWGNQQYF,TGTGCCAGCAGCACCGGGCCCTGGGGCAATCAGCAGTACTTC
TRBD1,TRBV9,NA,TRBJ2-7,CASSPGTGLAGEQYF,TGTGCCAGCAGCCCCGGGACAGGGTTGGCCGGGGAGCAGTACTTC
TRBD2,TRBV7-2,NA,TRBJ2-5,CASRPRLAGDLETQYF,TGTGCCAGCAGGCCCAGACTAGCGGGAGATCTAGAGACCCAGTACTTC
NA,TRBV9,NA,TRBJ2-1,CASSVDRAYEQFF,TGTGCCAGCAGCGTAGACAGGGCCTATGAGCAGTTCTTC
TRBD2,TRBV4-3,NA,TRBJ2-3,CASSQAPGLAGGDTQYF,TGCGCCAGCAGCCAAGCACCGGGACTAGCGGGAGGGGATACGCAGTATTTT
TRBD1,TRBV30,NA,TRBJ1-1,CAWDRTGAAFF,TGTGCCTGGGACCGGACAGGCGCGGCTTTCTTT
NA,TRBV5-1,NA,TRBJ2-6,CASSLLFRASSGANVLTF,TGCGCCAGCAGCTTGTTGTTCAGGGCAAGCTCTGGGGCCAACGTCCTGACTTTC
TRBD2,TRBV2,NA,TRBJ2-2,CAKLAGNTGELFF,TGTGCCAAACTAGCGGGGAACACCGGGGAGCTGTTTTTT
NA,TRBV10-1,NA,TRBJ2-2,CASTDRLGELFF,TGCGCCAGCACTGACAGGCTCGGGGAGCTGTTTTTT
NA,TRBV9,NA,TRBJ2-5,CASSVGPGEYQETQYF,TGTGCCAGCAGCGTGGGCCCGGGGGAGTACCAAGAGACCCAGTACTTC
NA,TRBV5-1,NA,TRBJ2-7,CASSLTGLSYEQYF,TGCGCCAGCAGCTTGACAGGGTTGTCCTACGAGCAGTACTTC
TRBD2,TRBV29-1,NA,TRBJ2-5,CSVGRLAGGPETQYF,TGCAGCGTTGGGCGGCTAGCGGGAGGGCCAGAGACCCAGTACTTC
TRBD2,TRBV28,NA,TRBJ2-5,CASSSSGLAGGPGTQYF,TGTGCCAGCAGTTCATCCGGACTAGCGGGGGGGCCCGGGACCCAGTACTTC
NA,TRBV5-1,few,TRBJ2-7,CASSLVAYEQYF,TGCGCCAGCAGCTTGGTAGCCTACGAGCAGTACTTC
TRBD1,TRBV30,NA,TRBJ2-1,CAWNRQGGNEQFF,TGTGCCTGGAACCGACAGGGTGGAAATGAGCAGTTCTTC
TRBD2,TRBV30,once,TRBJ2-4,CAWSGGGGGPKNIQYF,TGTGCCTGGAGTGGGGGGGGTGGCGGCCCCAAAAACATTCAGTACTTC
TRBD2,TRBV4-1,NA,TRBJ2-5,CASSQVGLAGQETQYF,TGCGCCAGCAGCCAAGTTGGGCTAGCGGGCCAAGAGACCCAGTACTTC
NA,TRBV5-6,once,TRBJ1-1,CASSLESQGPSNAFF,TGTGCCAGCAGCTTGGAGAGTCAGGGGCCCTCGAACGCTTTCTTT
NA,TRBV6-5,NA,TRBJ2-1,CASSYDGGNYNEQFF,TGTGCCAGCAGTTACGACGGGGGTAACTACAATGAGCAGTTCTTC
NA,TRBV19,NA,TRBJ2-1,CASSPNYNEQFF,TGTGCCAGTAGTCCCAATTACAATGAGCAGTTCTTC
TRBD2,TRBV4-1,NA,TRBJ2-3,CASGVAGVPDTQYF,TGCGCCAGCGGGGTAGCGGGAGTACCAGATACGCAGTATTTT
NA,TRBV7-8,once,TRBJ2-7,CASSLAVAMYEQYF,TGTGCCAGCAGCTTAGCGGTAGCGATGTACGAGCAGTACTTC
TRBD2,TRBV5-4,NA,TRBJ2-1,CASKAGLASGEQFF,TGTGCCAGCAAGGCGGGACTAGCTTCTGGTGAGCAGTTCTTC
TRBD1,TRBV7-6,NA,TRBJ2-7,CASSWGDRAYEQYF,TGTGCCAGCAGCTGGGGGGACAGGGCTTACGAGCAGTACTTC
NA,TRBV2,once,TRBJ1-2,CASRGLQGNYGYTF,TGTGCCAGCAGGGGTTTACAGGGTAACTATGGCTACACCTTC
TRBD1,TRBV18,NA,TRBJ1-5,CASSPTDRGDQPQHF,TGTGCCAGCTCACCTACGGACAGGGGGGATCAGCCCCAGCATTTT
TRBD2,TRBV4-1,NA,TRBJ2-7,CASSQGGGSSYEQYF,TGCGCCAGCAGCCAAGGTGGCGGGAGCTCCTACGAGCAGTACTTC
TRBD2,TRBV5-8,NA,TRBJ2-5,CASSRTSGSRETQYF,TGTGCCAGCAGCAGAACTAGCGGGAGTAGAGAGACCCAGTACTTC
TRBD1,TRBV30,NA,TRBJ2-7,CAWSGGGQGRYEQYF,TGTGCCTGGAGCGGTGGGGGACAGGGGAGGTACGAGCAGTACTTC
TRBD1,TRBV15,NA,TRBJ1-4,CATSRDDRGTNEKLFF,TGTGCCACCAGCAGGGACGACAGGGGCACTAATGAAAAACTGTTTTTT
TRBD1,TRBV19,NA,TRBJ1-1,CASSIIRGPTEAFF,TGTGCCAGTAGTATCATAAGGGGGCCGACTGAAGCTTTCTTT
NA,TRBV30,NA,TRBJ1-1,CAWRRTGLNTEAFF,TGTGCCTGGAGACGAACAGGACTGAACACTGAAGCTTTCTTT